This T cell receptor (beta chain) emerged from a study of CD8+CD57+ T cells in acquired aplastic anemia. Study in general: Average DNA yield from sorted CD4+ and CD8+ cells was around 3 ug.

Both TCR beta VDJ combination and CDR3 sequence profiling were carried out. Genomic DNA was the template for this profiling. Each CDR3 protein is one row after TCRdb ran MiXCR on the reads. The table includes about 420,000 distinct CDR3 sequences, roughly 68% detected once. The length of the CDR3 is 15 residues. Trimming stripped 5 bases from V and 5 bases from J, with 16 bases between. As concerns this clonotype: Its specificity is not known.

Study-level results: Controls did not differ significantly from patients in CD8+ Simpson's diversity. Between patients and controls, approximately 29 CD8+ CDR3 sequences were found in common.

Sequencing was done on a sample of sorted CD4+, CD8+, or CD8+CD57+ T cells (not recorded which) from PBMCs. V and J are TRBV12-3 or TRBV12-4 and TRBJ1-5; maybe TRBD1 (5 bases). The TCR was taken from a human donor in good health, serving as a control. CDR3 coding DNA: TGTGCCAGCAGTGTTCACCTTGGGGGTGATCAGCCCCAGCATTTT. It translates to CASSVHLGGDQPQHF.